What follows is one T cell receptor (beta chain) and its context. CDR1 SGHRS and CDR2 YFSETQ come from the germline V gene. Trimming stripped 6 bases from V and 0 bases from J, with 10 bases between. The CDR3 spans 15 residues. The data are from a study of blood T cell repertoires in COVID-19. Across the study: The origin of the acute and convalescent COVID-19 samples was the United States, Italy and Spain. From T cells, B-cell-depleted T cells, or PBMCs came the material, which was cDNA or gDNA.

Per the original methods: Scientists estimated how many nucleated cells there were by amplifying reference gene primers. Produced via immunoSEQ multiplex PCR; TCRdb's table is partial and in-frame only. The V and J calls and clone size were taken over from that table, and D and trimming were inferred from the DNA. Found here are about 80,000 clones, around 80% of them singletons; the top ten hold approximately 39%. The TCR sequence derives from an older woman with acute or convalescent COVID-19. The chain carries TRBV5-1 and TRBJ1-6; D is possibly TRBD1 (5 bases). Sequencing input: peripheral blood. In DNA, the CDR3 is TGCGCCAGCATGCGGGGGAGCTCCTATAATTCACCCCTCCACTTT. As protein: CASMRGSSYNSPLHF.